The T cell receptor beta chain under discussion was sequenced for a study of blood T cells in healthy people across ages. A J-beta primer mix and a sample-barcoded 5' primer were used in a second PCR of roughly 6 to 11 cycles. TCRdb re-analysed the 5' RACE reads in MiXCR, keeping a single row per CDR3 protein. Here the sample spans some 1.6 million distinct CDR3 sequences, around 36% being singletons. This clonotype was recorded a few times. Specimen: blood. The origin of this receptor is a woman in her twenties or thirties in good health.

The chain's CDR3 is CATSAGDEQYF. CDR3 in DNA: TGTGCCACTTCAGCGGGGGACGAGCAGTACTTC. The chain employs TRBV24-1 and TRBJ2-7; 8 bases line up with TRBD2. Per germline, CDR1 KGHDR and CDR2 SFDVKD. Germline trimming cut 10 bases from V and 5 bases from J; bases unmatched to any gene: 3. CDR3 length equals 11 residues.